This T cell receptor beta chain is drawn from a study of T cells in Graves' hyperthyroidism and ophthalmopathy. For the study at large: At the time of initial diagnosis and before any treatment, peripheral blood was collected.

Trimming took off 2 bases at V and 5 bases at J, with 10 bases between the two ends. The CDR3 length is 14 residues. The germline gives CDR1 LNHDA, CDR2 SQIVND (reference sequence). Amplification targeted TCR beta CDR3 regions from RNA transcripts. HTBI primers were the set used in a first-round RT-PCR of the TCR CDR3. TCRdb used MiXCR to reprocess the multiplex PCR reads, holding one entry per CDR3 protein. Among 500,000 to 750,000 distinct CDR3 sequences listed, approximately 14% were seen once. The clonotype originates from a woman aged 25 to 39 with Graves' hyperthyroidism. The V and J genes are TRBV19 and TRBJ2-1; D call uncertain. The specimen was blood. This CDR3 reads CASSINGVHNEQFF. CDR3 nucleotides: TGTGCCAGTAGTATAAACGGAGTCCACAATGAGCAGTTCTTC.